This TCR beta chain was profiled in a study of read filtering for tumor transcriptome and immune sequencing. The V gene end was trimmed by 3 bases and the J gene end by 4 bases; junction bases not matched to a gene: 9. CDR3 size: 15 residues. Germline V CDR1 and CDR2: MGHDK, SYGVNS. The library was built from about 400 ng RNA with molecular barcoded adaptors for alpha/delta and beta/gamma chains. TCRdb reprocessed the reads via MiXCR and lists one record per CDR3 protein. Among more than 70,000 distinct CDR3 sequences, about a fifth were seen once, and the ten largest hold approximately 10%. At least ten counts were recorded for this clonotype.

This chain connects TRBV25-1 to TRBJ2-7; 7 bases map to TRBD1. This sequence was found in a donor aged 40 or older with multiple myeloma. The specimen sequenced was a population of CD138-negative cells sorted from bone marrow. Here the CDR3 reads CASSDQRTGGYEQYF. For the CDR3, the DNA is TGTGCCAGCAGTGACCAGAGGACAGGAGGATACGAGCAGTACTTC.